This T cell receptor (beta chain) was sequenced for a study of blood T cell repertoires in COVID-19. Study as a whole: Samples representing acute and convalescent COVID-19 were sourced from the United States, Italy and Spain.

Cohort placement rested on clinical history that participants reported themselves. Trimming removed 3 bases from V and 5 bases from J; junction bases left unmatched: 3. Germline V CDR1 and CDR2: LNHDA, SQIVND (reference sequence). This CDR3 has 15 amino acids. TCRdb's table, derived via immunoSEQ multiplex PCR, lists solely in-frame clones and lacks some. The profile covers about 400,000 clones, with just under 90% appearing a single time and about 9.4% taken by the ten largest. Sequencing input: PBMCs or T cells enriched from blood (not recorded which). The genes are TRBV19 and TRBJ2-2, with 10 bases lining up with TRBD2. This sequence originates from a woman in her 50s who had recovered from COVID-19. CDR3 in amino acids: CASSIWTSGTGELFF. CDR3 nucleotides: TGTGCCAGTAGTATTTGGACTAGCGGAACCGGGGAGCTGTTTTTT.